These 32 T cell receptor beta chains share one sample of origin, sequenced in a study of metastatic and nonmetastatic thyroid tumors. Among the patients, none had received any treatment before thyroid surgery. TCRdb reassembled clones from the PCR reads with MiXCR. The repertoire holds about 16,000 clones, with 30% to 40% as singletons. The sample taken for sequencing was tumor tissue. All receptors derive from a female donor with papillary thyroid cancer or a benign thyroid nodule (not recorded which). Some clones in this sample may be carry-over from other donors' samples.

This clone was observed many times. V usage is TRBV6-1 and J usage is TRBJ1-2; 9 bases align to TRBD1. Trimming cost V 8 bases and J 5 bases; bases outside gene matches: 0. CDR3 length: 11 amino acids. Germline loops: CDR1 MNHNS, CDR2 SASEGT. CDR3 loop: CASGTGYGYTF. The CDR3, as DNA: TGTGCCAGCGGGACAGGGTATGGCTACACCTTC.

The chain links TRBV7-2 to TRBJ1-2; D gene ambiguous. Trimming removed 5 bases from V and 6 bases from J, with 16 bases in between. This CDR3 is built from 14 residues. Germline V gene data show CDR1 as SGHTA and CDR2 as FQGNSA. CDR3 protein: CASSPRAEADGYTF. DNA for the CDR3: TGTGCCAGCAGCCCGAGGGCTGAAGCGGATGGCTACACCTTC. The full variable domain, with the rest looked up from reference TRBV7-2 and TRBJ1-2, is GAGVSQSPSNKVTEKGKDVELRCDPISGHTALYWYRQSLGQGLEFLIYFQGNSAPDKSGLPSDRFSAERTGGSVSTLTIQRTQQEDSAVYLCASSPRAEADGYTFGSGTRLTVV.

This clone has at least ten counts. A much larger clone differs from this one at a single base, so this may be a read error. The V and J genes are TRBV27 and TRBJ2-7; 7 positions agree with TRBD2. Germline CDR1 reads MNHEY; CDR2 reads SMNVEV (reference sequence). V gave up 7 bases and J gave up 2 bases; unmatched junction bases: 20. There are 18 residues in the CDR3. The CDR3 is CASTLSLRSGVSTYEQYF. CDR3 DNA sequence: TGTGCCAGCACCCTCTCCCTTCGGAGCGGGGTTTCAACCTACGAGCAGTACTTC.

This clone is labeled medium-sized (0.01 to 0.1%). CDR3 nucleotides: TGTGCCAGCAGTTACTCGGGGTCTGGGGCCAACGTCCTGACTTTC. Protein product: CASSYSGSGANVLTF. The chain recombines TRBV6-2 or TRBV6-3 with TRBJ2-6; no clear D gene. The germline V gene has CDR1 MNHEY and CDR2 SVGEGT. The CDR3 runs to 15 residues. V gave up 0 bases and J gave up 1 base, with 4 bases separating them.

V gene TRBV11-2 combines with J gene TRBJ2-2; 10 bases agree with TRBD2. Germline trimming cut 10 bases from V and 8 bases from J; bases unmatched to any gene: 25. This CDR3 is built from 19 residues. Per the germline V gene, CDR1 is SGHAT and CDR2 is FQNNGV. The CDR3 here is CAIGMTAGGPPVGLGELFF. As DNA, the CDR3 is TGTGCCATAGGGATGACAGCGGGGGGGCCTCCCGTCGGTTTAGGGGAGCTGTTTTTT. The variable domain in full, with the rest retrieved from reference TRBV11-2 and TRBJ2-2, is EAGVAQSPRYKIIEKRQSVAFWCNPISGHATLYWYQQILGQGPKLLIQFQNNGVVDDSQLPKDRFSAERLKGVDSTLKIQPAKLEDSAVYLCAIGMTAGGPPVGLGELFFGEGSRLTVL.

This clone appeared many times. The CDR3 loop reads CASKGGRTTEAFF. CDR3 DNA sequence: TGTGCCAGCAAAGGGGGGCGTACCACTGAAGCTTTCTTT. The genes are TRBV12-3 or TRBV12-4 and TRBJ1-1, with a weak D call TRBD1 (6 bases). V was trimmed by 7 bases and J by 4 bases, leaving 13 bases between them. There are 13 residues in the CDR3.

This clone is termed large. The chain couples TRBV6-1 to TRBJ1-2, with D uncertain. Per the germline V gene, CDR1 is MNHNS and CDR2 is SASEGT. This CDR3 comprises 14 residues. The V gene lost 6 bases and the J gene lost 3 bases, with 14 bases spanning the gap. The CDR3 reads CASRPIDGHYGYTF. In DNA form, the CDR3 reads TGTGCCAGCAGACCCATCGACGGGCACTATGGCTACACCTTC.

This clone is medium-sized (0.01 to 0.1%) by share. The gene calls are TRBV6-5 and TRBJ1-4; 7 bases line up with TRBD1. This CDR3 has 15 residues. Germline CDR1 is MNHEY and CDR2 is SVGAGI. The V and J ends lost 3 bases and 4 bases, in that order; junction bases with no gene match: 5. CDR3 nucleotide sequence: TGTGCCAGCAGTTATGGGTACAGGGGTAATGAAAAACTGTTTTTT. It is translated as CASSYGYRGNEKLFF.

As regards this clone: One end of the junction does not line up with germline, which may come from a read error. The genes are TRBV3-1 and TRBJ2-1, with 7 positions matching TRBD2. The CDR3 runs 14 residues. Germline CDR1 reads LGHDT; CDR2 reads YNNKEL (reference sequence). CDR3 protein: CASSQEAGVNGQFF. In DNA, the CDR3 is TGTGCCAGCAGCCAAGAGGCGGGAGTCAATGGGCAGTTCTTC.

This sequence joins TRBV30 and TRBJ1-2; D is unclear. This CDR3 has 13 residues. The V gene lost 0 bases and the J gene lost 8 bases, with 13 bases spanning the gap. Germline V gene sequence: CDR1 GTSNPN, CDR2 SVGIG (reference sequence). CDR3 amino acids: CAWSVSAASGYTF. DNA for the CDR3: TGTGCCTGGAGTGTCTCCGCTGCCAGCGGCTACACCTTC.

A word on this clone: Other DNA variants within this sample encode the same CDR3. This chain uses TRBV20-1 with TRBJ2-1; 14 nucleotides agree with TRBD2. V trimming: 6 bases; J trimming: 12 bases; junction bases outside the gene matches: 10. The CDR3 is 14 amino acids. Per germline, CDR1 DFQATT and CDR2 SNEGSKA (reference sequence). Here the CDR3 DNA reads TGCAGTGCGGAAGGGGGACTAGCGGGAGTACGGCAGTTCTTC. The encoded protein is CSAEGGLAGVRQFF.

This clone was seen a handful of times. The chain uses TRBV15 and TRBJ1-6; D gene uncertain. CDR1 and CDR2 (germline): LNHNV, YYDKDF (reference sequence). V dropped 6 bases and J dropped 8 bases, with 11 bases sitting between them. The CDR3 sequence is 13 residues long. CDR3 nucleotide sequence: TGTGCCACCAGTGTGAGGGTGGATTCACCCCTCCACTTT. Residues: CATSVRVDSPLHF.

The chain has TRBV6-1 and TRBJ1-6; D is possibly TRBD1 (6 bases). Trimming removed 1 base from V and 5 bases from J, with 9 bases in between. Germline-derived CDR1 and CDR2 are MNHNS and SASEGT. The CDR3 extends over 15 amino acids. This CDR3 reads CASSEDTGNNSPLHF. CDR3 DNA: TGTGCCAGCAGTGAAGACACAGGGAATAATTCACCCCTCCACTTT.

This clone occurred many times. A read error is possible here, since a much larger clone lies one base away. The CDR3: CASSEGTSDTGELLF. DNA of the CDR3: TGTGCCAGCAGTGAAGGGACTAGCGACACCGGGGAGCTGCTTTTT. The V and J genes are TRBV6-1 and TRBJ2-2; 9 bases map to TRBD2. CDR3 size: 15 residues. Per germline, CDR1 MNHNS and CDR2 SASEGT.

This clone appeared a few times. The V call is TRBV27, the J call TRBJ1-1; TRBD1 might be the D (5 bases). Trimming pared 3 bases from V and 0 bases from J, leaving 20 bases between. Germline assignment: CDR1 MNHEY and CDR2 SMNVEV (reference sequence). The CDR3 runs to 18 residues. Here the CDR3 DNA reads TGTGCCAGCAGTTTCCAGATCCCCTCAGGGTTATTGAACACTGAAGCTTTCTTT. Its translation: CASSFQIPSGLLNTEAFF.

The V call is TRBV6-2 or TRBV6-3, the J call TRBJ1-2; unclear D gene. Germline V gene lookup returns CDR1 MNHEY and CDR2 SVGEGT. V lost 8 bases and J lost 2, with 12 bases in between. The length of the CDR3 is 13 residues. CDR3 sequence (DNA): TGTGCCAGCTTGAGAGGCCCCAACTATGGCTACACCTTC. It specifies CASLRGPNYGYTF.

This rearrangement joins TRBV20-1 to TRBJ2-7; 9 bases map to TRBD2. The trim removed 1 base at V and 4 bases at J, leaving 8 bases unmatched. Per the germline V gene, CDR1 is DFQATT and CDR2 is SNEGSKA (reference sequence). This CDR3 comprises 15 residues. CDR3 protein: CSARGLLAGPYEQYF. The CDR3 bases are TGCAGTGCTAGAGGTCTTCTAGCGGGGCCGTACGAGCAGTACTTC.

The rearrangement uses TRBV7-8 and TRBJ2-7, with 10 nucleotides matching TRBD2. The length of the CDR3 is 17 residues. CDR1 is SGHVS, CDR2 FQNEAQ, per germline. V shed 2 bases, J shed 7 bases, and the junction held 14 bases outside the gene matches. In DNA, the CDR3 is TGTGCCAGCAGCTTAAAATCGGGGCTAGCGGGAGTAAAGGAGCAGTACTTC. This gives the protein CASSLKSGLAGVKEQYF.

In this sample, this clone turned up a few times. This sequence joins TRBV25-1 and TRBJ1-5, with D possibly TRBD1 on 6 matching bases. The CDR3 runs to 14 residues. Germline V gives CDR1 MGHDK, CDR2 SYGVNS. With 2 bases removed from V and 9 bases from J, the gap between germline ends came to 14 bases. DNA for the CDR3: TGTGCCAGCAGTGAAGGACAGACATTCTGGCCCCAGCATTTT. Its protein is CASSEGQTFWPQHF.

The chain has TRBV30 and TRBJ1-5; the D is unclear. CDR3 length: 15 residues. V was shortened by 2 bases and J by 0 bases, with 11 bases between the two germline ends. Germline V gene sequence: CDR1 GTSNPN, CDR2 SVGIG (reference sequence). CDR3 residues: CAWSSGRYSNQPQHF. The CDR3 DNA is TGTGCCTGGAGTTCCGGGCGTTATAGCAATCAGCCCCAGCATTTT. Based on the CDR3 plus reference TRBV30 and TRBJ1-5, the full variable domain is SQTIHQWPATLVQPVGSPLSLECTVEGTSNPNLYWYRQAAGRGLQLLFYSVGIGQISSEVPQNLSASRPQDRQFILSSKKLLLSDSGFYLCAWSSGRYSNQPQHFGDGTRLSIL.

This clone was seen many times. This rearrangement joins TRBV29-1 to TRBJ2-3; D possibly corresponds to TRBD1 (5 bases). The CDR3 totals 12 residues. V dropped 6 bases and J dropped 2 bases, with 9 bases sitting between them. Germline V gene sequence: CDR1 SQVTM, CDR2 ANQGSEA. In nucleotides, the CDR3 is TGCAGCGTAGCAGGGAACACAGATACGCAGTATTTT. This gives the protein CSVAGNTDTQYF.

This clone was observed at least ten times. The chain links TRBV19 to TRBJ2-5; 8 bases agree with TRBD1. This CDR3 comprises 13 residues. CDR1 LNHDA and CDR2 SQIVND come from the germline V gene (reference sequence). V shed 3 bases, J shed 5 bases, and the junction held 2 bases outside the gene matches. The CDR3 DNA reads TGTGCCAGTAGTATTCACAGGGGGGAGACCCAGTACTTC. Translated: CASSIHRGETQYF.

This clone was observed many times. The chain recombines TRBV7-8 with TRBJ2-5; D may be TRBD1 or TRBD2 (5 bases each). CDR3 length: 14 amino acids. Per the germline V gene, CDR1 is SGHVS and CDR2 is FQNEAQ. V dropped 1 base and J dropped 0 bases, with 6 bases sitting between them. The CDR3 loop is CASSLGGYQETQYF. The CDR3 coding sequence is TGTGCCAGCAGCTTAGGGGGGTACCAAGAGACCCAGTACTTC.

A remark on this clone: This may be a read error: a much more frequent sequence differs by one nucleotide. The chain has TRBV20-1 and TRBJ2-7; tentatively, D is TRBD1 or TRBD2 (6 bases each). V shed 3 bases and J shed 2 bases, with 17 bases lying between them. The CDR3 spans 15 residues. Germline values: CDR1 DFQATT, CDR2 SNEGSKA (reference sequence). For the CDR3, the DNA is TGCAGTGCTAGGGGGGCTAGCGCGCAAACCTACGAGCAGTACTTC. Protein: CSARGASAQTYEQYF.

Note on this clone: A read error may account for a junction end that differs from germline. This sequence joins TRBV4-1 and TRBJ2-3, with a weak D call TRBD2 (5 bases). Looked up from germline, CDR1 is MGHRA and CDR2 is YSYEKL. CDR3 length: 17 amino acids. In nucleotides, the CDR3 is TGCGCCAGCAGCCAAGGTCTTCAGGAGGCATTGGCAGATACGCGGTATTTT. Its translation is CASSQGLQEALADTRYF.

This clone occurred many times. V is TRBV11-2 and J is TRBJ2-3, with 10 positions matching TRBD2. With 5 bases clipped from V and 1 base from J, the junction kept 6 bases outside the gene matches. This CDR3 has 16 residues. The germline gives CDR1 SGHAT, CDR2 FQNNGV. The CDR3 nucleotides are TGTGCCAGCAGCCCCCGGACTAGCGGAGGCACAGATACGCAGTATTTT. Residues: CASSPRTSGGTDTQYF.

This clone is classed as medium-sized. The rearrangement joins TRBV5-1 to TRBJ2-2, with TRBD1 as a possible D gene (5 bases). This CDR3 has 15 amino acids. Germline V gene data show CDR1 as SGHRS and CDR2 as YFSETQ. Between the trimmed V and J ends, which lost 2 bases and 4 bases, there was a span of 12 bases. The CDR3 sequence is CASSLTTGSTGELFF. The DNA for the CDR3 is TGCGCCAGCAGCTTAACAACAGGTTCCACCGGGGAGCTGTTTTTT. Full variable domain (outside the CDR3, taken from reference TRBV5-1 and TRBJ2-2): KAGVTQTPRYLIKTRGQQVTLSCSPISGHRSVSWYQQTPGQGLQFLFEYFSETQRNKGNFPGRFSGRQFSNSRSEMNVSTLELGDSALYLCASSLTTGSTGELFFGEGSRLTVL.

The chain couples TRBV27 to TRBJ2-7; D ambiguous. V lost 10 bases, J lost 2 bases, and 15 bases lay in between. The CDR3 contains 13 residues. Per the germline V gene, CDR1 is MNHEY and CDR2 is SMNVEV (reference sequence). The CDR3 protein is CATLGSAAYEQYF. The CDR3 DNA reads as TGTGCCACCTTGGGGTCAGCAGCCTACGAGCAGTACTTC.

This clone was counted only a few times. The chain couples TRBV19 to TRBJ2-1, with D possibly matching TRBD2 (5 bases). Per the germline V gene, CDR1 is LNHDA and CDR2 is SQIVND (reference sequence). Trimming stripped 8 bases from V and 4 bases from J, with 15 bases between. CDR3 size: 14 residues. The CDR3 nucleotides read TGTGCCAGTGAGGGCGAGCGAATATACAATGAGCAGTTCTTC. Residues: CASEGERIYNEQFF.

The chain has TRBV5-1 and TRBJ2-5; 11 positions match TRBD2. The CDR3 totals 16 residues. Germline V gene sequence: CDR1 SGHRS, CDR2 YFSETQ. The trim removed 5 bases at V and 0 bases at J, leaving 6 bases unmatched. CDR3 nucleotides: TGCGCCAGCAGGAATCTACTAGCGGGGGACCAAGAGACCCAGTACTTC. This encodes CASRNLLAGDQETQYF.

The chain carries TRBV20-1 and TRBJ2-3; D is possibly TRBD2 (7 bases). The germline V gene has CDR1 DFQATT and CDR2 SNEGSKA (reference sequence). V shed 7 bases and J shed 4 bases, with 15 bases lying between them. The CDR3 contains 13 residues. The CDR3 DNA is TGCAGTGGGGAGGGCACAGGGTCAGATACGCAGTATTTT. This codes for CSGEGTGSDTQYF.

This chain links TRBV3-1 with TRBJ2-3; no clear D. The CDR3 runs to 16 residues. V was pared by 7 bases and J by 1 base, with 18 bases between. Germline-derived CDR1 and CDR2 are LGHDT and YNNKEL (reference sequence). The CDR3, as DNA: TGTGCCAGCATCCAGACCGGACGGAGACGCACAGATACGCAGTATTTT. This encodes CASIQTGRRRTDTQYF.